The T cell receptor (beta chain) under discussion was sequenced for a study of blood T cell repertoires in COVID-19 (dated by TCRdb to 2018 to 2021). At the level of the whole study: Collaborator samples came from the United States, Italy and Spain and covered acute and convalescent phases of COVID-19. The material from the prospective study consisted of cDNA or gDNA derived from T cells, B-cell-depleted T cells, or PBMCs. Subjects who had been exposed to COVID-19, were actively infected with it, or had recovered from it provided the deeply sampled blood TCRbeta repertoires that made up the dataset. The repertoires were made available in a free public database intended to serve as a resource for research on the immune response to SARS-CoV-2. Samples came from the ongoing ImmuneRACE study (first 160 participants) plus 1,254 subjects from 6 global collaborators. The sample metadata nearly always contained a de-identified subject ID, COVID-19 status, age in years and sex. Where available, HLA class I and class II types were taken from metadata supplied by the sample provider and were not determined by assay-based typing. General study outcomes and caveats: Clinical and demographic metadata were provided uncurated, with the amount varying by source and participant.

Each collaborating institution followed its own protocols to collect whole blood in K2EDTA tubes. Collaborator samples were shipped for TCRbeta analysis as frozen whole blood, isolated PBMCs, or DNA extracted from either sample type. The immunoSEQ Assay, a bias-controlled multiplex PCR, was used to amplify TCRbeta CDR3 regions from genomic DNA. On the authors' methods: Within the assay, amplification of reference gene primers was used to estimate how many nucleated cells each sample contained. To quantify the absolute abundance of each unique TCRbeta CDR3 rearrangement, sequence reads were collapsed and filtered. For each sample, productive Simpson clonality was calculated as the square root of Simpson's diversity index over productive rearrangements. TCRdb mirrors the immuneACCESS table, restricted to in-frame sequences. Some clones are absent from its copies; in checked studies, under half trace to an unresolved V gene, and the reason for the others is unknown. V and J calls and clone size are given by that table; D and trimming were obtained from the DNA. Here the sample has approximately 52,000 clones; over 75% occur a single time. Over 13% of the sample is held by the ten biggest clonotypes.

V drops 5 bases and J drops 5 bases, leaving 13 bases in between. The CDR3 measures 14 amino acids from cysteine to phenylalanine. The only DNA kept is the CDR3, 42 bases in frame from the first base. According to the germline V gene (reference sequence), CDR1 reads SEHNR and CDR2 reads FQNEAQ. About this clone: Its specific antigen is unknown. Per-nucleotide qualities are absent, and no much larger clonotype sits a single base away.

Sequenced material: peripheral blood. The sequence is built from TRBV7-9 and TRBJ2-1; the D gene is perhaps TRBD2, from 5 matching bases. The sequence came from a human donor with active COVID-19. The donor label of this sample is uncertain. The CDR3 protein is CASSNSLRDNEQFF. The DNA sequence reads TGTGCCAGCAGCAACTCGTTGCGGGACAATGAGCAGTTCTTC.